This TCR beta chain was sequenced for a study of shared clonotypes between healthy human individuals. The assay ran at deep level. Genomic DNA belonging to each subset was distributed in equal measure over several immunoSEQ plates. Produced via immunoSEQ multiplex PCR; TCRdb's table is partial and in-frame only. The table includes about 560,000 clones, roughly 79% detected once. V was cut by 5 bases and J by 5 bases, with 18 bases left in between. Germline loops: CDR1 SEHNR, CDR2 FQNEAQ (reference sequence). CDR3 size: 15 residues. Sequencing input: PBMCs. The TCR sequence derives from a middle-aged woman in good health. Some clones in this sample may be carry-over from other donors' samples. The chain uses TRBV7-9 and TRBJ1-1; D not resolved. DNA of the CDR3: TGTGCCAGCAGCCCCCCCACGGCGGGGTTGACTGAAGCTTTCTTT. The encoded protein is CASSPPTAGLTEAFF.